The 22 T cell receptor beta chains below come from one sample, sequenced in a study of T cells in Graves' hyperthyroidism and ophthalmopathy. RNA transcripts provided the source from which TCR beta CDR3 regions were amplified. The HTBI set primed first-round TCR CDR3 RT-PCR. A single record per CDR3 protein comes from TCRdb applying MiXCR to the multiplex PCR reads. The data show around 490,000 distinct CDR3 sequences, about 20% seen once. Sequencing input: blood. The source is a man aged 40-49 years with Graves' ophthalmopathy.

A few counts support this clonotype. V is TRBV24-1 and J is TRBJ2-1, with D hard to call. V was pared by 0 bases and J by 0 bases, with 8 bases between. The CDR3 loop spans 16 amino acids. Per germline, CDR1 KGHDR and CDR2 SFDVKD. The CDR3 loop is CATSDLAATSYNEQFF. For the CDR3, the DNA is TGTGCCACCAGTGATTTGGCAGCAACCTCCTACAATGAGCAGTTCTTC.

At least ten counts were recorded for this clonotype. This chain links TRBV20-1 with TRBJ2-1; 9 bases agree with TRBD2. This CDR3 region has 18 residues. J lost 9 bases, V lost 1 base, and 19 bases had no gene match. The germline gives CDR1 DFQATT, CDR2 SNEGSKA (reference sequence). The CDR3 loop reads CSARAWSWGGSGSGEQFF. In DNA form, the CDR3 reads TGCAGTGCTAGAGCTTGGTCTTGGGGGGGTAGCGGGAGTGGTGAGCAGTTCTTC.

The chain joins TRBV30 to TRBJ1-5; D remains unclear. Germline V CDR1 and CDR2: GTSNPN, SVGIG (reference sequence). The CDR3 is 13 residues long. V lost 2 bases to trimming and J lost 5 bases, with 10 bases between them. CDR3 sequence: CAWSSGIDQPQHF. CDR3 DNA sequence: TGTGCCTGGAGTTCGGGGATAGATCAGCCCCAGCATTTT.

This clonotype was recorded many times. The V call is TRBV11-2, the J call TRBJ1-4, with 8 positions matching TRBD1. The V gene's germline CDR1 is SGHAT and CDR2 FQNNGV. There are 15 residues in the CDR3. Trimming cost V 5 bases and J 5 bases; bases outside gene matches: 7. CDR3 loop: CASSPGRQGNEKLFF. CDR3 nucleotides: TGTGCCAGCAGCCCAGGGAGACAGGGGAATGAAAAACTGTTTTTT.

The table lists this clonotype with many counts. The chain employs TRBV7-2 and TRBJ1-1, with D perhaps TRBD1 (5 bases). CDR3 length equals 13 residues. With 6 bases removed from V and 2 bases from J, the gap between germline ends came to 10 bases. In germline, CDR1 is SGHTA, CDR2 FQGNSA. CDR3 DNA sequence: TGTGCCAGCAGTTGGAGGGGAAACACTGAAGCTTTCTTT. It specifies CASSWRGNTEAFF. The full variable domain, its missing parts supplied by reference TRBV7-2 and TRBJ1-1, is GAGVSQSPSNKVTEKGKDVELRCDPISGHTALYWYRQSLGQGLEFLIYFQGNSAPDKSGLPSDRFSAERTGGSVSTLTIQRTQQEDSAVYLCASSWRGNTEAFFGQGTRLTVV.

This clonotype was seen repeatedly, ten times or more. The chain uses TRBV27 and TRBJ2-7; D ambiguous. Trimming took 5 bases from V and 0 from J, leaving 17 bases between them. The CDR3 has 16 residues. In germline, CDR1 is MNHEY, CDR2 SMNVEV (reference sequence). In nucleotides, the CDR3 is TGTGCCAGCAGTCCCCTCCAGGTCCATGGCTCCTACGAGCAGTACTTC. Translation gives CASSPLQVHGSYEQYF.

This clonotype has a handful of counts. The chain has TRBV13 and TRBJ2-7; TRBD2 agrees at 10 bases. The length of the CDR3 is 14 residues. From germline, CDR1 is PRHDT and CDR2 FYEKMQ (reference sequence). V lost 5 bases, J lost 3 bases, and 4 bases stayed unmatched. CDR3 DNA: TGTGCCAGCAGCAGTAGCGGGGGGTACTACGAGCAGTACTTC. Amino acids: CASSSSGGYYEQYF.

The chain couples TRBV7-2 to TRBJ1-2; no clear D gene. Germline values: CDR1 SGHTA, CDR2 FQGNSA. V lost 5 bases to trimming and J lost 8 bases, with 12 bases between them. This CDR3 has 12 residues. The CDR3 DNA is TGTGCCAGCAGCCCTGCCGCTATGGGCTACACCTTC. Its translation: CASSPAAMGYTF. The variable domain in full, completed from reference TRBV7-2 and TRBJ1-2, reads GAGVSQSPSNKVTEKGKDVELRCDPISGHTALYWYRQSLGQGLEFLIYFQGNSAPDKSGLPSDRFSAERTGGSVSTLTIQRTQQEDSAVYLCASSPAAMGYTFGSGTRLTVV.

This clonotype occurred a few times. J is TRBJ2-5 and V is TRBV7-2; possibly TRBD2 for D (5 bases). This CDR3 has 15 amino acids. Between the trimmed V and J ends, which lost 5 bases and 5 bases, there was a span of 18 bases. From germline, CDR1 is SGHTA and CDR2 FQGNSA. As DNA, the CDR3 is TGTGCCAGCAGCGCCCCCACGGCGGGCGCGGAGACCCAGTACTTC. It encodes CASSAPTAGAETQYF.

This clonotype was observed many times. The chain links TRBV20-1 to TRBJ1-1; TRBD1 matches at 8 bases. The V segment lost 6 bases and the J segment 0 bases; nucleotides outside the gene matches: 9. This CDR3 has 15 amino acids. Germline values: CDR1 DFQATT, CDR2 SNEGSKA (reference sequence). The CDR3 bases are TGCAGTGCGCAAAAGACAGGGGCCATGAACACTGAAGCTTTCTTT. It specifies CSAQKTGAMNTEAFF.

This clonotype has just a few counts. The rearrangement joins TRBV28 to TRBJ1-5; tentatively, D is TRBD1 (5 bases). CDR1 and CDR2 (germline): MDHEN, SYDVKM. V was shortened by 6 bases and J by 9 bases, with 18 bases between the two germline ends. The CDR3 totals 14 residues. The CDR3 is CASSTGLTGGPQHF. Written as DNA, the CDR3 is TGTGCCAGCAGCACGGGACTGACGGGTGGGCCCCAGCATTTT.

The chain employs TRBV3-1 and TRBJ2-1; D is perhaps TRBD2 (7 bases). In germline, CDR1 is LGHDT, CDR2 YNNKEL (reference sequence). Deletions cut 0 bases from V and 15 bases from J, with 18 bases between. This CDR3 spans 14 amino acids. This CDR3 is CASSQEGRGGRWFF. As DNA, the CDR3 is TGTGCCAGCAGCCAAGAGGGTAGGGGGGGCCGTTGGTTCTTC.

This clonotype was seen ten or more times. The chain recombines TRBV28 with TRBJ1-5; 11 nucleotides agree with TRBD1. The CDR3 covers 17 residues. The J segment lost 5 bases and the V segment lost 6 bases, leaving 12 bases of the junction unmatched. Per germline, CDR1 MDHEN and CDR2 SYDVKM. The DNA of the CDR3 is TGTGCCAGCAGCCCTACATCGGCGGGACAGGGGGATCAGCCCCAGCATTTT. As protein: CASSPTSAGQGDQPQHF.

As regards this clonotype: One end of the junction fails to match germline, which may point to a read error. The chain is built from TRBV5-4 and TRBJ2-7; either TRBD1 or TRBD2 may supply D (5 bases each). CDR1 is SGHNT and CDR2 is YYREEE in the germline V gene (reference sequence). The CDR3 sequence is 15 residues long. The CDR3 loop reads CASSLLGTATYEQYF. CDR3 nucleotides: TGCGCCAGCAGCTTGCTTGGGACCGCAACCTACGAGCAGTACTTC. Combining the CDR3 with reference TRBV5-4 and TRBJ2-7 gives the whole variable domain ETGVTQSPTHLIKTRGQQVTLRCSSQSGHNTVSWYQQALGQGPQFIFQYYREEENGRGNFPPRFSGLQFPNYSSELNVNALELDDSALYLCASSLLGTATYEQYFGPGTRLTVT.

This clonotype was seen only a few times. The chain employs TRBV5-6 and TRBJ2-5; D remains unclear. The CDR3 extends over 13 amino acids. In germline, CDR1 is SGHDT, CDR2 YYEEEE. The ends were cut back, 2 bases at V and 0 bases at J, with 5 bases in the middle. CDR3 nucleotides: TGTGCCAGCAGCTTAAACTACCAAGAGACCCAGTACTTC. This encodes CASSLNYQETQYF. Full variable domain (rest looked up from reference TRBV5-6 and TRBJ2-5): DAGVTQSPTHLIKTRGQQVTLRCSPKSGHDTVSWYQQALGQGPQFIFQYYEEEERQRGNFPDRFSGHQFPNYSSELNVNALLLGDSALYLCASSLNYQETQYFGPGTRLLVL.

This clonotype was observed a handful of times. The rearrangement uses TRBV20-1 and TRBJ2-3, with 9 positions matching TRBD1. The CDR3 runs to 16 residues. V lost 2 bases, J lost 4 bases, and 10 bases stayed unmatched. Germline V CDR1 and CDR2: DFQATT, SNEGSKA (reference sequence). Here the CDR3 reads CSARPSTGGGADTQYF. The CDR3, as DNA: TGCAGTGCTAGACCTTCGACAGGGGGGGGGGCAGATACGCAGTATTTT.

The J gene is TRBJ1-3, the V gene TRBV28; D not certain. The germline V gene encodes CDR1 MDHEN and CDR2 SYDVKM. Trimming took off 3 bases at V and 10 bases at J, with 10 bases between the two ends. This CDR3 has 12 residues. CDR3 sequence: CASSFAGRTIYF. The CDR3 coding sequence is TGTGCCAGCAGTTTTGCAGGACGTACCATATATTTT. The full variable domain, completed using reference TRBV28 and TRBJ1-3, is DVKVTQSSRYLVKRTGEKVFLECVQDMDHENMFWYRQDPGLGLRLIYFSYDVKMKEKGDIPEGYSVSREKKERFSLILESASTNQTSMYLCASSFAGRTIYFGEGSWLTVV.

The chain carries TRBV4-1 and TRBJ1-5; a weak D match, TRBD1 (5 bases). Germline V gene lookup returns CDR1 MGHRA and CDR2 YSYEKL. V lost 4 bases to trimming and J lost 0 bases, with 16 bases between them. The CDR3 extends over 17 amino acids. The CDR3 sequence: CASSPAGPGGSNQPQHF. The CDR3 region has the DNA TGCGCCAGCAGCCCCGCGGGCCCCGGGGGTAGCAATCAGCCCCAGCATTTT.

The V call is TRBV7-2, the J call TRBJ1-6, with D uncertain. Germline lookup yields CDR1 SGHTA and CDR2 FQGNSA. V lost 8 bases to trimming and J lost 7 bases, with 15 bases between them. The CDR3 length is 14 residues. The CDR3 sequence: CASGLTLLNSPLHF. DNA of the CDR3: TGTGCCAGCGGCCTGACACTTTTGAATTCACCCCTCCACTTT.

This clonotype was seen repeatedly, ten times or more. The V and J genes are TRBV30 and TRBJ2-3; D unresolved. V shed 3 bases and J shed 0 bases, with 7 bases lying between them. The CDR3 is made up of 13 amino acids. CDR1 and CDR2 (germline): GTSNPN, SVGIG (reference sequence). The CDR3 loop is CAWSPLSTDTQYF. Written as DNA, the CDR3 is TGTGCCTGGAGCCCACTTAGCACAGATACGCAGTATTTT. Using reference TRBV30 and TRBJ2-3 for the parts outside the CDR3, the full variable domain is SQTIHQWPATLVQPVGSPLSLECTVEGTSNPNLYWYRQAAGRGLQLLFYSVGIGQISSEVPQNLSASRPQDRQFILSSKKLLLSDSGFYLCAWSPLSTDTQYFGPGTRLTVL.

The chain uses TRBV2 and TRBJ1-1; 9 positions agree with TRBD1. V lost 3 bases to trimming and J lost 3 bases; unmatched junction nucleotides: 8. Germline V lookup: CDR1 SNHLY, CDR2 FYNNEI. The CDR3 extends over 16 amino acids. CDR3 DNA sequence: TGTGCCAGCAGTGAGGGGACAGGGAGGGGGGACACTGAAGCTTTCTTT. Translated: CASSEGTGRGDTEAFF.

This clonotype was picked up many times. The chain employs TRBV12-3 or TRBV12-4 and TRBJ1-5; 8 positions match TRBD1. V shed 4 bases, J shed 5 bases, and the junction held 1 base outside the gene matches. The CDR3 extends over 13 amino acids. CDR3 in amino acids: CASSSRGHQPQHF. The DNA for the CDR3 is TGTGCCAGCAGTTCCAGGGGGCATCAGCCCCAGCATTTT.